The next 25 T cell receptor beta chains were all read from a single sample in a study of blood T cell repertoires in COVID-19. Here immunoSEQ multiplex PCR was the method, and the copy in TCRdb shows in-frame clones only, minus some. The data show about 120,000 clones, with roughly 85% seen just once and about 13% held by the top ten. The specimen sequenced was peripheral blood. These TCRs come from a human donor in a cohort sampled during active COVID-19.

This clone has only a few counts. The V and J genes are TRBV29-1 and TRBJ2-7; the D gene is possibly TRBD1 (5 bases). The CDR3 runs to 13 residues. V lost 3 bases to trimming and J lost 5 bases, with 14 bases between them. Germline V gene data show CDR1 as SQVTM and CDR2 as ANQGSEA. The DNA of the CDR3 is TGCAGCGTTGAGGTTTTGGGGCTGGACGAGCAGTACTTC. This codes for CSVEVLGLDEQYF.

The V gene is TRBV7-9, the J gene TRBJ2-7; possibly TRBD2 for D (5 bases). CDR1 is SEHNR, CDR2 FQNEAQ, per germline (reference sequence). This CDR3 has 14 amino acids. V lost 7 bases and J 0 bases, leaving 13 bases between the germline ends. This CDR3 is CASMRVASSYEQYF. The CDR3, as DNA: TGTGCCAGCATGAGGGTCGCGAGCTCCTACGAGCAGTACTTC.

The V call is TRBV5-1, the J call TRBJ2-3, with TRBD1 matching over 9 bases. The V gene's germline CDR1 is SGHRS and CDR2 YFSETQ. The ends lost 6 bases at V and 3 bases at J; junction bases unmatched: 2. The CDR3 runs 13 residues. The CDR3 here is CASTGQGTDTQYF. The CDR3 nucleotides are TGCGCCAGCACCGGACAGGGGACAGATACGCAGTATTTT.

This clone turned up a few times. The gene calls are TRBV15 and TRBJ1-1, with D possibly being TRBD1 (6 bases). Germline CDR1 LNHNV, CDR2 YYDKDF (reference sequence). Trimming shortened V by 1 base and J by 4 bases, and 13 bases separated the two germline ends. The CDR3 has 15 amino acids. CDR3 bases: TGTGCCACCAGCAGAGGGCAGACAGGAGGCACTGAAGCTTTCTTT. Protein product: CATSRGQTGGTEAFF.

The chain recombines TRBV5-1 with TRBJ2-3; tentatively, D is TRBD1 (5 bases). The CDR3 has 16 amino acids. Trimming took 2 bases from V and 0 from J, leaving 13 bases between them. CDR1 is SGHRS, CDR2 YFSETQ, per germline. Here the CDR3 DNA reads TGCGCCAGCAGCTTCGGACAAGACATTAGCACAGATACGCAGTATTTT. Its translation: CASSFGQDISTDTQYF.

This chain connects TRBV6-5 to TRBJ1-6, with TRBD1 matching 9 bases. CDR3 length: 15 amino acids. CDR1 is MNHEY and CDR2 is SVGAGI in the germline V gene. V dropped 6 bases and J dropped 9; count of bases not matched to a gene: 9. The chain's CDR3 is CASSATGGNGSPLHF. In nucleotides, the CDR3 is TGTGCCAGCAGCGCCACAGGGGGCAATGGTTCACCCCTCCACTTT.

This clone was seen just once. The J gene is TRBJ1-2, the V gene TRBV11-2, with D uncertain. Germline CDR1 reads SGHAT; CDR2 reads FQNNGV. The V end was cut by 8 bases, the J end by 0 bases, with 16 bases between. The CDR3 is 15 residues long. The CDR3 nucleotides read TGTGCCAGCCAATTTTTACTCGAAGCTAACTATGGCTACACCTTC. Translating gives CASQFLLEANYGYTF.

The chain recombines TRBV7-2 with TRBJ2-1, with 7 bases matching TRBD1. The CDR3 has 15 residues. The germline CDR1 and CDR2 sequences are SGHTA and FQGNSA. After removal of 5 bases from V and 4 bases from J, the junction contained 8 bases not matched to a gene. This chain's CDR3 is CASSPSGTAYNEQFF. CDR3 bases: TGTGCCAGCAGCCCCTCCGGGACAGCTTACAATGAGCAGTTCTTC.

This clone was detected only once. This chain joins TRBV11-2 and TRBJ1-1; 8 bases align to TRBD1. From germline, CDR1 is SGHAT and CDR2 FQNNGV. Trimming removed 2 bases from V and 5 bases from J; junction bases left unmatched: 7. The CDR3 is 15 amino acids. The CDR3 DNA is TGTGCCAGCAGCTTAATGGGCAGGGGGCAAACTGAAGCTTTCTTT. It codes for CASSLMGRGQTEAFF.

The chain uses TRBV3-1 (or the pseudogene TRBV3-2) and TRBJ1-1; weak D call: TRBD1 (5 bases). V was trimmed by 5 bases and J by 1 base, leaving 11 bases between them. Germline V lookup: CDR1 LGHDT, CDR2 YNNKEL (reference sequence). The CDR3 length is 14 residues. CDR3 sequence (DNA): TGTGCCAGCAGCGTCAGGGAACCGAACACTGAAGCTTTCTTT. Protein: CASSVREPNTEAFF.

The rearrangement links TRBV3-1 (or the pseudogene TRBV3-2) to TRBJ2-1, with 8 bases matching TRBD2. Germline trimming cut 1 base from V and 5 bases from J; bases unmatched to any gene: 7. The V gene's germline CDR1 is LGHDT and CDR2 YNNKEL (reference sequence). The CDR3 runs 16 residues. The CDR3 coding sequence is TGTGCCAGCAGCCAAGTCTTAGCGGGGAAAGACAATGAGCAGTTCTTC. This codes for CASSQVLAGKDNEQFF.

The chain has TRBV10-1 and TRBJ2-1, with 11 bases aligning to TRBD2. Germline V gene data show CDR1 as WNHNN and CDR2 as SYGVQD (reference sequence). This CDR3 is 15 amino acids long. With 6 bases clipped from V and 4 bases from J, the junction kept 5 bases outside the gene matches. CDR3 protein: CASSVLAGVYNEQFF. CDR3 bases: TGCGCCAGCAGCGTACTAGCGGGGGTTTACAATGAGCAGTTCTTC.

The genes are TRBV6-2 or TRBV6-3 and TRBJ1-5; D not resolved. Germline V lookup: CDR1 MNHEY, CDR2 SVGEGT. The length of the CDR3 is 12 residues. The V end lost 5 bases, the J end lost 5 bases, and 7 bases lay between the germline ends. The CDR3 is CASSPGYQPQHF. CDR3 DNA: TGTGCCAGCAGTCCCGGTTATCAGCCCCAGCATTTT.

The chain recombines TRBV7-3 with TRBJ1-3; 7 bases line up with TRBD1. Trimming at V came to 0 bases and at J to 3 bases, leaving 5 bases not matched to a gene. The CDR3 contains 16 residues. CDR1 SGHTA and CDR2 FQGTGA come from the germline V gene. The CDR3 region has the DNA TGTGCCAGCAGCTTAACCGGGACAGAGTTTGGAAACACCATATATTTT. This sequence encodes CASSLTGTEFGNTIYF. The full variable domain, in which reference TRBV7-3 and TRBJ1-3 provide the parts outside the CDR3, is GAGVSQTPSNKVTEKGKYVELRCDPISGHTALYWYRQSLGQGPEFLIYFQGTGAADDSGLPNDRFFAVRPEGSVSTLKIQRTERGDSAVYLCASSLTGTEFGNTIYFGEGSWLTVV.

The V and J genes are TRBV5-1 and TRBJ2-2; D is uncertain. CDR1 and CDR2 (germline): SGHRS, YFSETQ. The CDR3 extends over 13 amino acids. The V end lost 6 bases, the J end lost 8 bases, and 14 bases lay between the germline ends. The CDR3 sequence: CASKIGEMGELFF. The CDR3 bases are TGCGCCAGCAAGATCGGAGAAATGGGGGAGCTGTTTTTT. The whole variable domain, remainder taken from reference TRBV5-1 and TRBJ2-2, is KAGVTQTPRYLIKTRGQQVTLSCSPISGHRSVSWYQQTPGQGLQFLFEYFSETQRNKGNFPGRFSGRQFSNSRSEMNVSTLELGDSALYLCASKIGEMGELFFGEGSRLTVL.

The chain is built from TRBV7-9 and TRBJ1-4; 8 nucleotides agree with TRBD1. V was clipped by 5 bases and J by 3 bases; unmatched bases: 11. Germline lookup yields CDR1 SEHNR and CDR2 FQNEAQ (reference sequence). The CDR3 extends over 17 amino acids. The DNA for the CDR3 is TGTGCCAGCAGCACCTTCCAGGGGGCAGGATCTAATGAAAAACTGTTTTTT. Amino acid sequence: CASSTFQGAGSNEKLFF.

This chain connects TRBV14 to TRBJ2-3; 9 nucleotides match TRBD1. V lost 3 bases and J lost 1; bases outside the gene matches: 2. The CDR3 runs to 15 residues. Germline assignment: CDR1 SGHDN and CDR2 FVKESK. The CDR3 nucleotides read TGTGCCAGCAGCCATACAGGGGGCGGCACAGATACGCAGTATTTT. It codes for CASSHTGGGTDTQYF.

This clone has a single count. The chain couples TRBV7-6 to TRBJ2-5; D is ambiguous. V was shortened by 3 bases and J by 5 bases, with 10 bases between the two germline ends. The CDR3 contains 13 residues. Germline loops: CDR1 SGHVS, CDR2 FNYEAQ. CDR3 bases: TGTGCCAGCAGCTTTGAGGCCGTGGAGACCCAGTACTTC. It is translated as CASSFEAVETQYF.

The chain carries TRBV20-1 and TRBJ2-3; the D is unclear. The germline V and J ends were trimmed by 6 bases and 0 bases, with 10 bases remaining between them. Germline-derived CDR1 and CDR2 are DFQATT and SNEGSKA (reference sequence). The CDR3 contains 13 residues. CDR3 in DNA: TGCAGTGCGAGTGTCACTAGCACAGATACGCAGTATTTT. Translated, it gives CSASVTSTDTQYF.

The chain links TRBV5-1 to TRBJ2-3; D is undetermined. Looked up from germline, CDR1 is SGHRS and CDR2 is YFSETQ. Trimming removed 0 bases at V and 2 bases at J, with 13 bases between. The CDR3 length is 16 residues. In DNA form, the CDR3 reads TGCGCCAGCAGCTTGGCCCCAGGATCATACACAGATACGCAGTATTTT. Amino acid sequence: CASSLAPGSYTDTQYF.

This clone has only one observation. The gene calls are TRBV28 and TRBJ1-3, with TRBD1 as a possible D gene (5 bases). Germline-derived CDR1 and CDR2 are MDHEN and SYDVKM. The CDR3 spans 15 residues. The V end lost 5 bases, the J end lost 0 bases, and 11 bases lay between the germline ends. The CDR3 loop is CASSAGLVSGNTIYF. CDR3 nucleotide sequence: TGTGCCAGCAGTGCAGGGTTAGTCTCTGGAAACACCATATATTTT.

This clone has only one observation. The V gene is TRBV20-1, the J gene TRBJ2-3, with 7 bases lining up with TRBD2. The CDR3 runs to 15 residues. V was clipped by 3 bases and J by 1 base; unmatched bases: 7. CDR1 DFQATT and CDR2 SNEGSKA come from the germline V gene (reference sequence). CDR3 nucleotides: TGCAGTGCTAGTGGCCGGGCGGGAGGCACAGATACGCAGTATTTT. Encoded protein: CSASGRAGGTDTQYF.

This clone was observed many times. The genes are TRBV21-1 and TRBJ1-2; the listed D gene, TRBD1, was not tested against the DNA. TRBV21-1 is deemed a pseudogene. The CDR3 is 15 residues long. CDR3 DNA: TGTGCCAGCAGCAAATGGGCAGGGGTTAACTATGGCTACACCTTC. Translated: CASSKWAGVNYGYTF.

The V call is TRBV5-1, the J call TRBJ2-2, with unresolved D. CDR1 and CDR2 (germline): SGHRS, YFSETQ. Trimming left V 2 bases short and J 4 bases short, with 12 bases between. CDR3 length: 15 amino acids. The CDR3 nucleotides are TGCGCCAGCAGCTTCCCGGAGTCGGCCACCGGGGAGCTGTTTTTT. The encoded protein is CASSFPESATGELFF.

V usage is TRBV3-1 (or the pseudogene TRBV3-2) and J usage is TRBJ2-3; tentatively, D is TRBD2 (5 bases). Trimming took 4 bases from V and 2 from J, leaving 10 bases between them. Germline V CDR1 and CDR2: LGHDT, YNNKEL (reference sequence). This CDR3 comprises 14 residues. CDR3 loop: CASSPRALTDTQYF. The CDR3 region has the DNA TGTGCCAGCAGCCCGAGGGCGCTCACAGATACGCAGTATTTT.